Below are 30 T cell receptor beta chains sequenced from a single sample in a study of early T cells in non-severe SARS-CoV-2 infection. A single record per CDR3 protein comes from TCRdb applying MiXCR to the 5' RACE reads. The sample consists of around 78,000 distinct CDR3 sequences, 9.5% to 13% of them appearing once. The material was whole blood, obtained at baseline. These receptor sequences come from an adult who was a healthcare worker with PCR-confirmed SARS-CoV-2 infection or an uninfected control (not recorded which).

The J gene is TRBJ2-7, the V gene TRBV21-1; whether TRBD1, the table's D call, matches the DNA was not checked. TRBV21-1 is labeled a pseudogene. This CDR3 is built from 16 residues. This CDR3 reads CASSSVPGQGDYEQYF. The DNA for the CDR3 is TGTGCCAGCAGCTCCGTCCCCGGACAGGGGGATTACGAGCAGTACTTC.

V gene TRBV29-1 combines with J gene TRBJ2-7, with D tentatively TRBD1 or TRBD2 (5 bases each). Germline V gives CDR1 SQVTM, CDR2 ANQGSEA. Trimming cost V 1 base and J 4 bases, with 8 bases left between them. There are 12 residues in the CDR3. The CDR3 is CSVEGDRYEQYF. The CDR3 DNA reads as TGCAGCGTTGAAGGGGACCGTTACGAGCAGTACTTC.

The table lists this clonotype with many counts. The chain uses TRBV10-3 and TRBJ1-3; 7 nucleotides align to TRBD1. The CDR3 totals 13 residues. V lost 9 bases, J lost 4 bases, and 6 bases stayed unmatched. Germline V gene data show CDR1 as ENHRY and CDR2 as SYGVKD. CDR3 DNA sequence: TGTGCCATGGGACAGACGCCCGGAAACACCATATATTTT. Protein sequence: CAMGQTPGNTIYF.

The chain couples TRBV30 to TRBJ1-5; unclear D gene. V lost 1 base and J 1 base, leaving 5 bases between the germline ends. This CDR3 is 13 amino acids long. Germline CDR1 GTSNPN, CDR2 SVGIG (reference sequence). The CDR3 DNA follows: TGTGCCTGGAGTGAACAGAGCAATCAGCCCCAGCATTTT. Residues: CAWSEQSNQPQHF.

This clonotype was seen repeatedly, ten times or more. V and J are TRBV10-3 and TRBJ1-1, with 7 bases aligning to TRBD1. Trimming took 6 bases from V and 0 from J; bases not matched to a gene: 7. Germline CDR1 ENHRY, CDR2 SYGVKD. This CDR3 region has 15 residues. CDR3 in amino acids: CAIRDGTAMNTEAFF. The CDR3 DNA follows: TGTGCCATCAGGGACGGGACAGCCATGAACACTGAAGCTTTCTTT.

This clonotype was observed at least ten times. The chain recombines TRBV20-1 with TRBJ1-6; TRBD1 agrees at 9 bases. The junction had 4 bases not matched to a gene; V was cut back by 5 bases and J by 8 bases. The germline gives CDR1 DFQATT, CDR2 SNEGSKA (reference sequence). The CDR3 length is 13 residues. The CDR3 loop is CSAGTGLDSPLHF. As DNA, the CDR3 is TGCAGTGCTGGGACAGGGTTGGATTCACCCCTCCACTTT.

This clonotype was counted at least ten times. The CDR3 bases are TGTGCCAGCAGTTTATCCCAGGGAGTGGGCACTGAAGCTTTCTTT. Translating gives CASSLSQGVGTEAFF. The chain uses TRBV27 and TRBJ1-1, with D perhaps TRBD1 (5 bases). CDR3 length equals 15 residues. Germline assignment: CDR1 MNHEY and CDR2 SMNVEV (reference sequence). Deletions cut 0 bases from V and 4 bases from J, with 12 bases between.

The CDR3: CASRPSNGGQPQHF. The CDR3 DNA is TGTGCCAGCCGACCGTCAAATGGGGGTCAGCCCCAGCATTTT. The chain joins TRBV6-5 to TRBJ1-5; tentatively, D is TRBD1 (5 bases). CDR1 is MNHEY, CDR2 SVGAGI, per germline. This CDR3 spans 14 amino acids. V gave up 8 bases and J gave up 6 bases, with 17 bases separating them.

This clonotype was seen a few times. This chain joins TRBV3-1 and TRBJ1-1; D gene ambiguous. CDR3 length: 11 residues. CDR1 and CDR2 from the germline V gene are LGHDT and YNNKEL (reference sequence). V lost 4 bases to trimming and J lost 2 bases, with 2 bases between them. The CDR3 coding sequence is TGTGCCAGCAGCCTCAACACTGAAGCTTTCTTT. It codes for CASSLNTEAFF.

This chain connects TRBV30 to TRBJ2-7, with D possibly being TRBD1 (5 bases). This CDR3 contains 15 residues. The germline V gene encodes CDR1 GTSNPN and CDR2 SVGIG (reference sequence). Trimming took off 4 bases at V and 0 bases at J, with 16 bases between the two ends. The CDR3 DNA is TGTGCCTGGATGGAAGAAGGGGTTAGCTCCTACGAGCAGTACTTC. It specifies CAWMEEGVSSYEQYF.

The table lists this clonotype with a count of one. The chain is built from TRBV5-1 and TRBJ1-1; D gene ambiguous. In germline, CDR1 is SGHRS, CDR2 YFSETQ. The CDR3 has 13 amino acids. V lost 4 bases to trimming and J lost 0 bases, with 7 bases between them. CDR3 nucleotide sequence: TGCGCCAGCAGCATGGGGTTGAACACTGAAGCTTTCTTT. Protein: CASSMGLNTEAFF.

This clonotype appeared many times. This sequence joins TRBV6-5 and TRBJ2-7; D unresolved. Trimming removed 2 bases from V and 2 bases from J, with 16 bases in between. CDR3 length: 16 residues. Germline V lookup: CDR1 MNHEY, CDR2 SVGAGI. This chain's CDR3 is CASSYAIGSGPYEQYF. In DNA form, the CDR3 reads TGTGCCAGCAGTTACGCAATAGGGTCCGGACCCTACGAGCAGTACTTC.

This clonotype has ten or more counts. The V gene is TRBV5-1, the J gene TRBJ1-1, with D possibly being TRBD1 (6 bases). V gave up 6 bases and J gave up 0 bases, with 12 bases separating them. There are 14 residues in the CDR3. The germline V gene has CDR1 SGHRS and CDR2 YFSETQ. The CDR3 DNA is TGCGCCAGCACCCCCGGGACAATGAACACTGAAGCTTTCTTT. This gives the protein CASTPGTMNTEAFF.

The J gene is TRBJ2-2, the V gene TRBV7-3, with no clear D. Germline values: CDR1 SGHTA, CDR2 FQGTGA. Trimming removed 1 base from V and 1 base from J, with 1 base in between. The CDR3 contains 13 residues. CDR3 nucleotide sequence: TGTGCCAGCAGCTTAAGGAACACCGGGGAGCTGTTTTTT. This encodes CASSLRNTGELFF.

CDR3 loop: CASSLGGIGYTF. The CDR3 DNA is TGTGCCAGCAGCTTAGGAGGGATCGGCTACACCTTC. The chain joins TRBV5-4 to TRBJ1-2; no clear D. The CDR3 is made up of 12 amino acids. V dropped 2 bases and J dropped 8 bases, with 10 bases sitting between them. Germline lookup yields CDR1 SGHNT and CDR2 YYREEE (reference sequence).

Only a few counts were recorded for this clonotype. The chain is built from TRBV18 and TRBJ2-7; TRBD2 might be the D (6 bases). In germline, CDR1 is KGHSH, CDR2 LQKENI. This CDR3 is 15 amino acids long. The V gene lost 2 bases and the J gene lost 2 bases, with 13 bases spanning the gap. The CDR3: CASSPGGGVTYEQYF. Here the CDR3 DNA reads TGTGCCAGCTCACCAGGAGGCGGGGTTACCTACGAGCAGTACTTC.

This clonotype was counted many times. The CDR3 sequence is CASSLWGGRNTGELFF. The CDR3 DNA is TGTGCCAGCAGTTTATGGGGGGGCCGGAACACCGGGGAGCTGTTTTTT. The chain carries TRBV12-3 or TRBV12-4 and TRBJ2-2; D perhaps matches TRBD2 (7 bases). The CDR3 has 16 amino acids. V lost 2 bases to trimming and J lost 1 base, with 11 bases between them.

The V call is TRBV4-1, the J call TRBJ2-5, with D uncertain. Trimming took off 4 bases at V and 1 base at J, with 7 bases between the two ends. This CDR3 has 13 amino acids. Germline V gives CDR1 MGHRA, CDR2 YSYEKL. DNA for the CDR3: TGCGCCAGCAGCCCGGAGAGCCAAGAGACCCAGTACTTC. It translates to CASSPESQETQYF.

This chain links TRBV5-5 with TRBJ2-3; D is perhaps TRBD1 or TRBD2 (5 bases each). This CDR3 has 15 amino acids. The V gene's germline CDR1 is SGHKS and CDR2 YYEKEE (reference sequence). Between the trimmed V and J ends, which lost 1 base and 2 bases, there was a span of 11 bases. The CDR3 sequence: CASSLRDGYTDTQYF. CDR3 nucleotide sequence: TGTGCCAGCAGCTTGCGGGACGGATACACAGATACGCAGTATTTT.

The chain employs TRBV30 and TRBJ2-3; 8 bases are shared with TRBD2. The J segment lost 5 bases and the V segment lost 4 bases, leaving 14 bases of the junction unmatched. Germline-derived CDR1 and CDR2 are GTSNPN and SVGIG (reference sequence). The CDR3 spans 16 residues. As DNA, the CDR3 is TGTGCCTGGATTCCTGCGGGGGGTCCAGGTTTAGATACGCAGTATTTT. Translated, it gives CAWIPAGGPGLDTQYF.

This clonotype was picked up many times. The chain carries TRBV12-3 or TRBV12-4 and TRBJ2-7; 9 bases are a match to TRBD2. Trimming at V came to 1 base and at J to 4 bases, leaving 2 bases not matched to a gene. CDR3 size: 14 residues. The CDR3 DNA follows: TGTGCCAGCAGTTTAGGCGCGGGGGGGTACGAGCAGTACTTC. Residues: CASSLGAGGYEQYF.

This clonotype was counted at least ten times. This sequence joins TRBV6-5 and TRBJ1-1; possibly TRBD1 for D (5 bases). Germline loops: CDR1 MNHEY, CDR2 SVGAGI. The CDR3 has 15 residues. V dropped 2 bases and J dropped 5 bases, with 15 bases sitting between them. The chain's CDR3 is CASSYEARSGTEAFF. CDR3 nucleotides: TGTGCCAGCAGTTACGAGGCCAGGTCAGGGACTGAAGCTTTCTTT.

By sample share, this clonotype is medium-sized. This chain joins TRBV12-2 and TRBJ1-2; whether TRBD1, the table's D call, matches the DNA was not checked. TRBV12-2 is a known pseudogene. The CDR3 is 16 amino acids. Written as DNA, the CDR3 is TGTGCAAGTCGCTTGGAACAGGGGGACCGCAGATATGGCTACACCTTC. This translates into CASRLEQGDRRYGYTF.

In its sample, this clonotype was seen a few times. This chain uses TRBV29-1 with TRBJ2-1, with D maybe TRBD2 (6 bases). Looked up from germline, CDR1 is SQVTM and CDR2 is ANQGSEA. The CDR3 covers 15 residues. V lost 4 bases and J 0 bases, leaving 13 bases between the germline ends. DNA for the CDR3: TGCAGCGTTGTCGGCGGGGTGAGCTCCTACAATGAGCAGTTCTTC. This translates into CSVVGGVSSYNEQFF.

Here the CDR3 DNA reads TGTGCCAGCAGCTTAGATTTTAGCGGGGAGTTCTACGAGCAGTACTTC. Translating it yields CASSLDFSGEFYEQYF. The chain uses TRBV7-6 and TRBJ2-7; 8 bases are shared with TRBD2. CDR3 length: 16 residues. The V segment lost 1 base and the J segment 3 bases; nucleotides outside the gene matches: 8. In germline, CDR1 is SGHVS, CDR2 FNYEAQ. Combining the CDR3 with reference TRBV7-6 and TRBJ2-7 gives the whole variable domain GAGVSQSPRYKVTKRGQDVALRCDPISGHVSLYWYRQALGQGPEFLTYFNYEAQQDKSGLPNDRFSAERPEGSISTLTIQRTEQRDSAMYRCASSLDFSGEFYEQYFGPGTRLTVT.

This clonotype was detected a few times. This rearrangement joins TRBV28 to TRBJ2-6; D ambiguous. V lost 8 bases and J 0 bases, leaving 8 bases between the germline ends. Germline loops: CDR1 MDHEN, CDR2 SYDVKM. The CDR3 loop spans 14 amino acids. CDR3 bases: TGTGCCAGCGGGGTCCCCTCTGGGGCCAACGTCCTGACTTTC. Translation gives CASGVPSGANVLTF.

The CDR3 loop reads CASSLSGSGANVLTF. The CDR3 coding sequence is TGTGCCAGCAGCTTGTCGGGGTCTGGGGCCAACGTCCTGACTTTC. The rearrangement joins TRBV7-9 to TRBJ2-6, with a tentative D call TRBD2 (5 bases). The CDR3 covers 15 residues. V dropped 3 bases and J dropped 1 base, with 7 bases sitting between them. Germline CDR1 and CDR2: SEHNR and FQNEAQ (reference sequence).

The V and J genes are TRBV3-1 and TRBJ2-7; D is possibly TRBD2 (5 bases). The length of the CDR3 is 12 residues. The V gene's germline CDR1 is LGHDT and CDR2 YNNKEL (reference sequence). Trimming stripped 5 bases from V and 6 bases from J, with 11 bases between. This CDR3 reads CASSSAESEQYF. The CDR3 nucleotides are TGTGCCAGCAGCTCAGCGGAGAGCGAGCAGTACTTC.

V gene TRBV7-2 combines with J gene TRBJ1-1; tentatively, D is TRBD1 (6 bases). The CDR3 has 14 amino acids. Between the trimmed V and J ends, which lost 5 bases and 6 bases, there was a span of 16 bases. Germline CDR1 is SGHTA and CDR2 is FQGNSA. CDR3 bases: TGTGCCAGCAGCCCGACAGGACGGGTCTCTGAAGCTTTCTTT. Translating gives CASSPTGRVSEAFF.

This clonotype was counted ten times or more. V gene TRBV15 combines with J gene TRBJ1-1, with D unresolved. This CDR3 region has 14 residues. CDR1 LNHNV and CDR2 YYDKDF come from the germline V gene (reference sequence). V gave up 1 base and J gave up 1 base, with 7 bases separating them. The CDR3: CATSRANENTEAFF. The CDR3 DNA reads as TGTGCCACCAGCAGAGCTAATGAGAACACTGAAGCTTTCTTT.